Below, 8 T cell receptor beta chains from the same sample are listed, as sequenced in a study of blood T cells in healthy people across ages. Combining a sample-barcoded 5' primer with a J-beta primer mix, a second PCR ran for roughly 7 to 12 cycles. TCRdb re-called the 5' RACE reads with MiXCR, one entry per CDR3 protein. The data contain fewer than 750,000 distinct CDR3 sequences, 45% to 55% of them singletons. The source material was blood. Receptors originate from a man older than 75 in good health.

This rearrangement joins TRBV11-2 to TRBJ2-7; 9 bases agree with TRBD1. The CDR3 is 16 residues long. Germline V gene lookup returns CDR1 SGHAT and CDR2 FQNNGV. V was clipped by 1 base and J by 4 bases; unmatched bases: 8. Here the CDR3 reads CASSLVWTGVLYEQYF. In DNA, the CDR3 is TGTGCCAGCAGCTTAGTCTGGACAGGGGTCCTTTACGAGCAGTACTTC.

The chain joins TRBV7-2 to TRBJ2-7; D gene unclear. TRBJ2-5 explains the end of the DNA better; the J call may be wrong. This CDR3 is 12 amino acids long. Germline V gene sequence: CDR1 SGHTA, CDR2 FQGNSA. The CDR3 nucleotides are TGTGCCAGCAGCGCCCACAGAGAGACCCAGTACTTC. Translation gives CASSAHRETQYF.

This clonotype turned up a few times. The chain employs TRBV2 and TRBJ2-5, with D uncertain. The V and J ends lost 6 bases and 5 bases respectively, with 13 bases between them. This CDR3 comprises 13 residues. The germline gives CDR1 SNHLY, CDR2 FYNNEI. CDR3 in DNA: TGTGCCAGCAGCGTAGACTCTAGGGAGACCCAGTACTTC. Translating it yields CASSVDSRETQYF.

This rearrangement joins TRBV29-1 to TRBJ2-3; D gene uncertain. Trimming removed 5 bases from V and 2 bases from J, with 5 bases in between. This CDR3 spans 11 amino acids. Per germline, CDR1 SQVTM and CDR2 ANQGSEA. CDR3 in DNA: TGCAGCGTTTCGGCCACAGATACGCAGTATTTT. It yields the protein CSVSATDTQYF.

This rearrangement joins TRBV27 to TRBJ2-2; 12 nucleotides match TRBD2. Germline V gene sequence: CDR1 MNHEY, CDR2 SMNVEV (reference sequence). The CDR3 is 16 residues long. The J segment lost 5 bases and the V segment lost 4 bases, leaving 5 bases of the junction unmatched. The CDR3: CASSSTSGRWTGELFF. As DNA, the CDR3 is TGTGCCAGCAGTTCGACTAGCGGGAGATGGACCGGGGAGCTGTTTTTT.

The V call is TRBV5-1, the J call TRBJ2-3; 8 nucleotides align to TRBD1. The CDR3 consists of 20 residues. The germline CDR1 and CDR2 sequences are SGHRS and YFSETQ. J was trimmed by 4 bases and V by 1 base; bases with no gene match: 20. The CDR3 here is CASSLIIETGVEKLSDTQYF. Here the CDR3 DNA reads TGCGCCAGCAGCTTGATCATCGAGACAGGGGTTGAGAAGCTGTCAGATACGCAGTATTTT.

This clonotype occurred many times. J is TRBJ2-1 and V is TRBV9, with TRBD2 matching 8 bases. The germline V gene has CDR1 SGDLS and CDR2 YYNGEE. After removal of 6 bases from V and 4 bases from J, the junction contained 6 bases not matched to a gene. CDR3 length: 14 residues. In nucleotides, the CDR3 is TGTGCCAGCAATAGCGGGGAGGCGTACAATGAGCAGTTCTTC. Its translation: CASNSGEAYNEQFF.

This clonotype has a handful of counts. This sequence joins TRBV19 and TRBJ2-1; TRBD1 matches at 7 bases. The CDR3 sequence is 12 residues long. With V trimmed by 7 bases and J by 7 bases, 4 bases remained unmatched. Germline V gene sequence: CDR1 LNHDA, CDR2 SQIVND (reference sequence). CDR3 nucleotides: TGTGCCAGTACCACCAGGGGGAATGAGCAGTTCTTC. Translated: CASTTRGNEQFF.